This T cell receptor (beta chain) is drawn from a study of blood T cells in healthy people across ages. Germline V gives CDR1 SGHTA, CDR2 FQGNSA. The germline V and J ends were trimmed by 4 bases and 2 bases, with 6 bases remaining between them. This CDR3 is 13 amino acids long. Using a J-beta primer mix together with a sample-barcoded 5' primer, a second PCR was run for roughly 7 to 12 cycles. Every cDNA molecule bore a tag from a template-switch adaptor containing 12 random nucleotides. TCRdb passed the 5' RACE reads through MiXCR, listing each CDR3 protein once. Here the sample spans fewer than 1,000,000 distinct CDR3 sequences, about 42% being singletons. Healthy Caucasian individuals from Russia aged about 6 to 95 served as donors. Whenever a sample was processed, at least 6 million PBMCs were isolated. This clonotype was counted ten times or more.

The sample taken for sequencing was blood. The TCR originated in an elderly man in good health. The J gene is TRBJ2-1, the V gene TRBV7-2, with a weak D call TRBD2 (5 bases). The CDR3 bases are TGTGCCAGCAGCTCCGGGACCTACAATGAGCAGTTCTTC. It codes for CASSSGTYNEQFF.